Listed below are T cell receptor beta chains from one sample, sequenced in a study of cytomegalovirus exposure and HLA in healthy donors. Data came from immunoSEQ multiplex PCR; TCRdb stores just in-frame clones and leaves some out. The table lists about 160,000 clones, around 80% of them singletons. Sequenced sample: PBMCs. These receptors came from a human donor in good health. The CDR3 runs from the conserved cysteine through the conserved F or W. Fields, in order: D gene, J gene, V gene, clone size, CDR3 DNA, CDR3 protein. The D gene is left open where the match is weak. The size of a clone is reported for some rows only, either as once, few or many, or as a class for expanded clones.

>NA|TRBJ1-2|TRBV7-9|few
TGTGCCAGCAGCTTAGTGACAGGCTACGGCTACACCTTC
CASSLVTGYGYTF
>NA|TRBJ1-2|TRBV21-1|NA
TGTGCCAGCAGAAAGGGGGGGACAGGGGGCCATGGCTACACCTTC
CASRKGGTGGHGYTF
>NA|TRBJ1-1|TRBV14|NA
TGTGCCAGCAGCCAAGTGGGCACCAACACTGAAGCTTTCTTT
CASSQVGTNTEAFF
>NA|TRBJ2-5|TRBV19|few
TGTGCCAGTAGTATAGATGTCAGCCAAGAGACCCAGTACTTC
CASSIDVSQETQYF
>TRBD2|TRBJ2-1|TRBV5-1|once
TGCGCCAGCAGCTTGGTCGGCGGGGGGACCTCCTACAATGAGCAGTTCTTC
CASSLVGGGTSYNEQFF
>TRBD2|TRBJ2-1|TRBV5-4|NA
TGTGCCAGCAGCTTGAGGGGGACTAGCGGGGGGGCGAGCTCCTACAATGAGCAGTTCTTC
CASSLRGTSGGASSYNEQFF
>TRBD1|TRBJ1-6|TRBV5-1|few
TGCGCCAGCAGCCCGGGACAGTATAATTCACCCCTCCACTTT
CASSPGQYNSPLHF
>TRBD2|TRBJ2-7|TRBV10-3|NA
TGTGCCACCGTAGCGGGGGGCACCTACGAGCAGTACTTC
CATVAGGTYEQYF
>TRBD1|TRBJ2-7|TRBV7-9|NA
TGTGCCAGCAGCGACAGGGGAACCGAGCAGTACTTC
CASSDRGTEQYF
>NA|TRBJ2-5|TRBV6-1|NA
TGTGCCAGCAGTGAAGAACCTCCCTTCGGGGAGACCCAGTACTTC
CASSEEPPFGETQYF
>NA|TRBJ2-1|TRBV19|once
TGTGCCAGTAGTAGAGGCAATGAGCAGTTCTTC
CASSRGNEQFF
>TRBD1|TRBJ1-5|TRBV25-1|few
TGTGCCAGCGGAGAGACAGGGAATCAGCCCCAGCATTTT
CASGETGNQPQHF
>NA|TRBJ2-7|TRBV7-2|NA
TGTGCCAGCAGCTTATCAAACTACGAGCAGTACTTC
CASSLSNYEQYF
>TRBD1|TRBJ1-4|TRBV11-2|NA
TGTGCCAGCAGCTTAGGGGTGGCAGGGGGCCAGACTAATGAAAAACTGTTTTTT
CASSLGVAGGQTNEKLFF
>TRBD1|TRBJ2-2|TRBV13|NA
TGTGCCAGCAGCTCAGGGGGCGAAATCGGGGAGCTGTTTTTT
CASSSGGEIGELFF
>NA|TRBJ1-3|TRBV27|NA
TGTGCCAGCAGTTTCAGGGGCGCATCTGGAAACACCATATATTTT
CASSFRGASGNTIYF
>TRBD1|TRBJ1-6|TRBV2|NA
TGTGCCAGCAGCGCCCCGGGACAGAATTCACCCCTCCACTTT
CASSAPGQNSPLHF
>TRBD1|TRBJ2-7|TRBV5-1|NA
TGCGCCAGCAGCCCGGGACAGGGGTTCAACGAGCAGTACTTC
CASSPGQGFNEQYF
>TRBD2|TRBJ2-1|TRBV19|NA
TGTGCCAGTAGTCAATCCCTAGCGGGGGGGGACAATGAGCAGTTCTTC
CASSQSLAGGDNEQFF
>NA|TRBJ1-4|TRBV29-1|NA
TGCAGCGTGGTTTGGGTAGGAGTGGCTAATGAAAAACTGTTTTTT
CSVVWVGVANEKLFF
>NA|TRBJ2-1|TRBV19|NA
TGTGCCAGTAGTATTAAGAGGACATCCTACAATGAGCAGTTCTTC
CASSIKRTSYNEQFF
>NA|TRBJ2-7|TRBV6-5|NA
TGTGCCAGCATTCAGGGCTACGAGCAGTACTTC
CASIQGYEQYF
>TRBD2|TRBJ2-5|TRBV2|once
TGTGCCAGCAATGGACTAGTAGGAGAGACCCAGTACTTC
CASNGLVGETQYF
>TRBD2|TRBJ2-7|TRBV10-3|NA
TGTGCCATCTCTGGGACTAGCGGGCAGTCCTACGAGCAGTACTTC
CAISGTSGQSYEQYF
>TRBD1|TRBJ1-1|TRBV4-3|NA
TGCGCCAGCAGCCAGGACCGGGACAGGGGGCGAGCTTTCTTT
CASSQDRDRGRAFF
>NA|TRBJ1-2|TRBV4-1|few
TGCGCCAGCAGCCAAGGGTACAGAGCTAACTATGGCTACACCTTC
CASSQGYRANYGYTF
>TRBD1|TRBJ1-4|TRBV6-5|NA
TGTGCCAGCAAAGGACAGGGCCTGAGTAGTGAAAAACTGTTTTTT
CASKGQGLSSEKLFF
>NA|TRBJ2-7|TRBV2|NA
TGTGCCAGCAGTTCTATCTCCTACGAGCAGTACTTC
CASSSISYEQYF
>NA|TRBJ1-1|TRBV5-1|NA
TGCGCCAGCAGCTTAGGGGGGGTCGGTAGTGGGAACACTGAAGCTTTCTTT
CASSLGGVGSGNTEAFF
>NA|TRBJ2-5|TRBV20-1|NA
TGCAGTGCTAGAATCCGAGAGACCCAGTACTTC
CSARIRETQYF
>NA|TRBJ2-3|TRBV7-9|NA
TGTGCCAGCAGCTTTACTTTAAACCCCACAGATACGCAGTATTTT
CASSFTLNPTDTQYF
>TRBD1|TRBJ2-7|TRBV29-1|once
TGCGCGATACCCGGGACAGGACATTACGAGCAGTACTTC
CAIPGTGHYEQYF
>NA|TRBJ2-5|TRBV5-1|NA
TGCGCCAGCAGCTTGGGGGCGACCAGTGGAGAGACCCAGTACTTC
CASSLGATSGETQYF
>TRBD1|TRBJ2-1|TRBV9|NA
TGTGCCAGCAGCGTCTTACAGGGGGCGGTGCAGTTCTTC
CASSVLQGAVQFF
>TRBD1|TRBJ1-1|TRBV14|NA
TGTGCCAGCAGCCACTGGGACAGGAACACTGAAGCTTTCTTT
CASSHWDRNTEAFF
>TRBD1|TRBJ1-2|TRBV13|NA
TGTGCCAGCAGGACAAGGGACAGGGGGCCGGTAGATGGCTACACCTTC
CASRTRDRGPVDGYTF